These 26 T cell receptor beta chains originate from one sample sequenced in a study of T cell changes during pregnancy in multiple sclerosis (dated by TCRdb to between 2018 and 2021). The library was prepared using the immunoSEQ multiplex PCR assay. TCRdb mirrors the immuneACCESS table, restricted to in-frame sequences. Some clones are absent from its copies; in checked studies, under half trace to an unresolved V gene, and the reason for the others is unknown. The sample yields tens of thousands of clones; 85% to 95% were counted once. The ten largest make up 1.3% of the sample. What was sequenced was peripheral blood. All receptors derive from a female donor with multiple sclerosis, enrolled in a pregnancy study.

The V call is TRBV27, the J call TRBJ2-1; D not resolved. Germline V gene sequence: CDR1 MNHEY, CDR2 SMNVEV (reference sequence). This CDR3 is 13 amino acids long. The V end was cut by 6 bases, the J end by 5 bases, with 11 bases between. CDR3: CASRNFRDNEQFF. Here the CDR3 DNA reads TGTGCCAGCAGGAATTTTAGGGACAATGAGCAGTTCTTC.

This sequence joins TRBV30 and TRBJ2-7; D possibly corresponds to TRBD2 (6 bases). Trimming left V 2 bases short and J 4 bases short, with 15 bases between. The germline CDR1 and CDR2 sequences are GTSNPN and SVGIG (reference sequence). This CDR3 is 14 amino acids long. The chain's CDR3 is CAWSNPRGLYEQYF. CDR3 in DNA: TGTGCCTGGAGTAACCCTCGGGGACTTTACGAGCAGTACTTC.

V usage is TRBV7-2 and J usage is TRBJ2-7; possible D gene TRBD1, 6 bases. The CDR3 is made up of 15 amino acids. Germline-derived CDR1 and CDR2 are SGHTA and FQGNSA. The V end was cut by 2 bases, the J end by 2 bases, with 13 bases between. This CDR3 reads CASSLSGTLAYEQYF. DNA of the CDR3: TGTGCCAGCAGCTTATCGGGGACACTAGCCTACGAGCAGTACTTC.

The chain carries TRBV6-1 and TRBJ2-7; D gene ambiguous. The germline V and J ends were trimmed by 5 bases and 2 bases, with 4 bases remaining between them. The CDR3 length is 11 residues. In germline, CDR1 is MNHNS, CDR2 SASEGT. CDR3 in DNA: TGTGCCAGCAGTACCACCTACGAGCAGTACTTC. Its translation: CASSTTYEQYF.

The V and J genes are TRBV4-3 and TRBJ2-7; D possibly corresponds to TRBD2 (5 bases). The CDR3 is made up of 16 amino acids. V lost 0 bases and J 5 bases, leaving 17 bases between the germline ends. Germline values: CDR1 LGHNA, CDR2 YSLEER. The CDR3 loop reads CASSQDYPSAGDEQYF. The CDR3 nucleotides read TGCGCCAGCAGCCAAGACTACCCGAGCGCGGGTGACGAGCAGTACTTC.

This CDR3 is CASSFGTSLILKETQYF. The CDR3, as DNA: TGTGCCAGCAGTTTTGGGACGAGCCTAATATTAAAAGAGACCCAGTACTTC. V is TRBV28 and J is TRBJ2-5; the D gene could be TRBD1 or TRBD2 (5 bases each). The V end lost 3 bases, the J end lost 3 bases, and 20 bases lay between the germline ends. Per the germline V gene, CDR1 is MDHEN and CDR2 is SYDVKM. This CDR3 is 17 amino acids long.

This clone has only one observation. The gene calls are TRBV6-5 and TRBJ2-1; no clear D. The V end was cut by 5 bases, the J end by 9 bases, with 11 bases between. The CDR3 sequence is 12 residues long. Germline CDR1 is MNHEY and CDR2 is SVGAGI. CDR3: CASSKESGEQFF. Here the CDR3 DNA reads TGTGCCAGCAGTAAGGAGTCAGGTGAGCAGTTCTTC.

This clone came up once. This chain connects TRBV7-9 to TRBJ2-7, with D possibly being TRBD1 (6 bases). The germline gives CDR1 SEHNR, CDR2 FQNEAQ (reference sequence). V shed 6 bases and J shed 5 bases, with 14 bases lying between them. CDR3 size: 13 residues. The CDR3 DNA reads TGTGCCAGCAGTCTACAGGGTACCCACGAGCAGTACTTC. This encodes CASSLQGTHEQYF.

Turning to this clone: A read error may be the cause here, since a much bigger clone is one base away. The chain uses TRBV7-2 and TRBJ1-2; D remains unclear. The CDR3 loop spans 12 amino acids. Trimming pared 5 bases from V and 1 base from J, leaving 5 bases between. The germline gives CDR1 SGHTA, CDR2 FQGNSA. Here the CDR3 DNA reads TGTGCCAGCAGCCTCATTAACTATGGCTACACCTTC. It specifies CASSLINYGYTF.

The chain carries TRBV19 and TRBJ2-2, with D perhaps given as TRBD1 or TRBD2 (5 bases each). Trimming removed 6 bases from V and 5 bases from J, with 16 bases in between. Germline V CDR1 and CDR2: LNHDA, SQIVND (reference sequence). This CDR3 contains 15 residues. CDR3 sequence (DNA): TGTGCCAGTAGCACCGGGACCCCCGGAACCGGGGAGCTGTTTTTT. Protein sequence: CASSTGTPGTGELFF. The whole variable domain, remainder taken from reference TRBV19 and TRBJ2-2, is DGGITQSPKYLFRKEGQNVTLSCEQNLNHDAMYWYRQDPGQGLRLIYYSQIVNDFQKGDIAEGYSVSREKKESFPLTVTSAQKNPTAFYLCASSTGTPGTGELFFGEGSRLTVL.

This CDR3 is CASSDGNTDTQYF. CDR3 bases: TGCGCCAGCAGCGACGGAAACACAGATACGCAGTATTTT. The J gene is TRBJ2-3, the V gene TRBV5-1; D is unresolved. This CDR3 contains 13 residues. The germline gives CDR1 SGHRS, CDR2 YFSETQ. V was clipped by 4 bases and J by 2 bases, with 8 bases between them.

The J gene is TRBJ2-4, the V gene TRBV6-5, with a weak D call TRBD2 (6 bases). Germline V gene data show CDR1 as MNHEY and CDR2 as SVGAGI. The ends were cut back, 5 bases at V and 4 bases at J, with 15 bases in the middle. This CDR3 has 15 residues. The CDR3 DNA follows: TGTGCCAGCAGTATAGCGGCAAATTCAAAAAACATTCAGTACTTC. Translating it yields CASSIAANSKNIQYF.

This clone was recorded only once. This chain uses TRBV18 with TRBJ2-7; possible D gene TRBD2, 6 bases. In germline, CDR1 is KGHSH, CDR2 LQKENI. V dropped 5 bases and J dropped 7 bases, with 15 bases sitting between them. The CDR3 is 13 amino acids. The chain's CDR3 is CASSGGGSSEQYF. The DNA of the CDR3 is TGTGCCAGCTCAGGCGGAGGGAGTTCGGAGCAGTACTTC.

The CDR3 region is CASSFPTSGDPNEQFF. The CDR3 DNA reads TGCGCCAGCAGCTTCCCCACTAGCGGGGACCCAAATGAGCAGTTCTTC. The chain couples TRBV5-1 to TRBJ2-1, with TRBD2 identical over 10 bases. The CDR3 contains 16 residues. V gave up 2 bases and J gave up 7 bases; unmatched junction bases: 9. Looked up from germline, CDR1 is SGHRS and CDR2 is YFSETQ. The full variable domain, with the rest looked up from reference TRBV5-1 and TRBJ2-1, is KAGVTQTPRYLIKTRGQQVTLSCSPISGHRSVSWYQQTPGQGLQFLFEYFSETQRNKGNFPGRFSGRQFSNSRSEMNVSTLELGDSALYLCASSFPTSGDPNEQFFGPGTRLTVL.

This clone was recorded once. This chain uses TRBV11-2 with TRBJ2-3; the match to TRBD1 covers 9 bases. There are 15 residues in the CDR3. Germline V gene sequence: CDR1 SGHAT, CDR2 FQNNGV. V trimming: 4 bases; J trimming: 5 bases; junction bases outside the gene matches: 7. The CDR3 DNA is TGTGCCAGCAGCTCTCAGGGGACAGGGCGAGATACGCAGTATTTT. Its translation: CASSSQGTGRDTQYF.

The V and J genes are TRBV6-4 and TRBJ2-2; 10 bases fit TRBD2. The length of the CDR3 is 16 residues. Trimming took 8 bases from V and 3 from J; bases not matched to a gene: 9. The germline CDR1 and CDR2 sequences are MRHNA and SNTAGT. CDR3 DNA: TGTGCCAGCGCCGAGTCTAGCGGGAGTCACACCGGGGAGCTGTTTTTT. It translates to CASAESSGSHTGELFF.

This rearrangement joins TRBV18 to TRBJ2-7, with D possibly being TRBD1 (6 bases). V was clipped by 6 bases and J by 3 bases, with 18 bases between them. CDR3 length: 15 amino acids. Per germline, CDR1 KGHSH and CDR2 LQKENI. CDR3 protein: CASSYRDNYYYEQYF. CDR3 sequence (DNA): TGTGCCAGCTCGTACCGGGACAATTATTACTACGAGCAGTACTTC.

This clone was counted once. V is TRBV5-6 and J is TRBJ1-2; 9 bases map to TRBD1. V lost 0 bases to trimming and J lost 4 bases; unmatched junction nucleotides: 7. The CDR3 is 16 amino acids. Germline lookup yields CDR1 SGHDT and CDR2 YYEEEE. CDR3 coding DNA: TGTGCCAGCAGCTTGGACCGGGACAGGGACCTCTATGGCTACACCTTC. Protein: CASSLDRDRDLYGYTF. The full variable domain, in which reference TRBV5-6 and TRBJ1-2 provide the parts outside the CDR3, is DAGVTQSPTHLIKTRGQQVTLRCSPKSGHDTVSWYQQALGQGPQFIFQYYEEEERQRGNFPDRFSGHQFPNYSSELNVNALLLGDSALYLCASSLDRDRDLYGYTFGSGTRLTVV.

This clone was picked up one time. The V gene is TRBV27, the J gene TRBJ2-6; D not certain. V gave up 7 bases and J gave up 0 bases, with 10 bases separating them. This CDR3 has 15 residues. Germline assignment: CDR1 MNHEY and CDR2 SMNVEV (reference sequence). The chain's CDR3 is CASTSGSSGANVLTF. The CDR3 DNA follows: TGTGCCAGCACTTCAGGTAGCTCTGGGGCCAACGTCCTGACTTTC.

The rearrangement uses TRBV18 and TRBJ2-1; TRBD2 aligns across 8 bases. The germline CDR1 and CDR2 sequences are KGHSH and LQKENI. The V and J ends lost 3 bases and 4 bases, in that order; junction bases with no gene match: 5. The CDR3 contains 15 residues. This CDR3 is CASSPGLAFYNEQFF. CDR3 sequence (DNA): TGTGCCAGCTCACCCGGACTAGCTTTTTACAATGAGCAGTTCTTC. Filled out from reference TRBV18 and TRBJ2-1, the complete variable domain reads NAGVMQNPRHLVRRRGQEARLRCSPMKGHSHVYWYRQLPEEGLKFMVYLQKENIIDESGMPKERFSAEFPKEGPSILRIQQVVRGDSAAYFCASSPGLAFYNEQFFGPGTRLTVL.

The V and J genes are TRBV11-1 and TRBJ1-2, with D perhaps matching TRBD1 (6 bases). The ends were cut back, 1 base at V and 4 bases at J, with 13 bases in the middle. The CDR3 covers 15 residues. Germline loops: CDR1 SGHAT, CDR2 FQDESV (reference sequence). CDR3 coding DNA: TGTGCCAGCAGCTTAGGCCGGGGGCGCGGCTATGGCTACACCTTC. This codes for CASSLGRGRGYGYTF.

The rearrangement joins TRBV18 to TRBJ1-2; 7 bases fit TRBD1. CDR1 is KGHSH, CDR2 LQKENI, per germline. Losses at the gene ends were 2 bases for V and 1 base for J; bases not matched to a gene: 4. There are 15 residues in the CDR3. The CDR3 loop is CASSPKGQFNYGYTF. CDR3 DNA sequence: TGTGCCAGCTCACCAAAGGGACAGTTTAACTATGGCTACACCTTC.

The rearrangement uses TRBV18 and TRBJ1-5, with D tentatively TRBD1 (5 bases). CDR1 and CDR2 from the germline V gene are KGHSH and LQKENI. Trimming shortened V by 0 bases and J by 2 bases, and 11 bases separated the two germline ends. The CDR3 totals 16 residues. The CDR3 sequence is CASSPPSGIGNQPQHF. The DNA of the CDR3 is TGTGCCAGCTCACCACCGTCAGGGATTGGCAATCAGCCCCAGCATTTT.

DNA for the CDR3: TGTGCCAGCAGTCCTAAGACTAGCGGGATATTTACCGGGGAGCTGTTTTTT. Amino acids: CASSPKTSGIFTGELFF. The chain links TRBV27 to TRBJ2-2; TRBD2 agrees at 11 bases. The germline V gene has CDR1 MNHEY and CDR2 SMNVEV (reference sequence). The ends lost 5 bases at V and 5 bases at J; junction bases unmatched: 10. This CDR3 is 17 amino acids long.

V is TRBV30 and J is TRBJ1-2; no definite D call. V was trimmed by 2 bases and J by 3 bases, leaving 10 bases between them. Germline-derived CDR1 and CDR2 are GTSNPN and SVGIG (reference sequence). This CDR3 contains 13 residues. As DNA, the CDR3 is TGTGCCTGGAGTCCTGGGGTCGACTATGGCTACACCTTC. This gives the protein CAWSPGVDYGYTF. The full variable domain, its missing parts supplied by reference TRBV30 and TRBJ1-2, is SQTIHQWPATLVQPVGSPLSLECTVEGTSNPNLYWYRQAAGRGLQLLFYSVGIGQISSEVPQNLSASRPQDRQFILSSKKLLLSDSGFYLCAWSPGVDYGYTFGSGTRLTVV.

V and J are TRBV30 and TRBJ1-2; the match to TRBD1 covers 7 bases. The germline V gene has CDR1 GTSNPN and CDR2 SVGIG (reference sequence). The CDR3 has 14 residues. After removal of 3 bases from V and 2 bases from J, the junction contained 6 bases not matched to a gene. In DNA form, the CDR3 reads TGTGCCTGGAGCGAAGGAGGGGGCAACTATGGCTACACCTTC. This codes for CAWSEGGGNYGYTF. Using reference TRBV30 and TRBJ1-2 for the parts outside the CDR3, the full variable domain is SQTIHQWPATLVQPVGSPLSLECTVEGTSNPNLYWYRQAAGRGLQLLFYSVGIGQISSEVPQNLSASRPQDRQFILSSKKLLLSDSGFYLCAWSEGGGNYGYTFGSGTRLTVV.